These 18 T cell receptor beta chains were all obtained from the same sample, sequenced in a study of human T cells and chemical hapten exposure. TCRdb reanalysed the RACE reads using MiXCR and keeps one entry per CDR3 protein. Found here are tens of thousands of distinct CDR3 sequences, about 10% of them singletons; the top ten hold approximately 4.7%. Time point: pre-sensitization, week 0. Treatment specified: therapeutic diphenylcyclopropenone sensitization with weekly scalp DPC. The sequencing here drew on whole blood, taken in connection with sensitization to the hapten diphenylcyclopropenone (DPC). The receptors stem from a woman aged 50 to 60 with alopecia areata. Some clones in this sample may be carry-over from other donors' samples.

In this sample, this clonotype turned up many times. In DNA form, the CDR3 reads TGTGCCAGCAGGACAGGGGGCCAAGAGACCCAGTACTTC. This codes for CASRTGGQETQYF. The V gene is TRBV6-5, the J gene TRBJ2-5, with 9 bases matching TRBD1. The CDR3 has 13 residues. The germline gives CDR1 MNHEY, CDR2 SVGAGI. V lost 6 bases to trimming and J lost 1 base; unmatched junction nucleotides: 0.

In its sample, this clonotype was seen many times. The rearrangement joins TRBV20-1 to TRBJ2-3; D is unclear. V lost 6 bases to trimming and J lost 5 bases, with 12 bases between them. This CDR3 contains 12 residues. CDR1 and CDR2 (germline): DFQATT, SNEGSKA (reference sequence). The CDR3 nucleotides are TGCAGTGCGACTGACTGGGAAGATACGCAGTATTTT. Translation: CSATDWEDTQYF.

This clonotype was seen a handful of times. The V call is TRBV18, the J call TRBJ2-5; unclear D gene. CDR3 length equals 14 residues. V gave up 3 bases and J gave up 5 bases, with 13 bases separating them. CDR1 KGHSH and CDR2 LQKENI come from the germline V gene. CDR3 nucleotides: TGTGCCAGCTCACCCCCGATTCAGGTCGAGACCCAGTACTTC. Amino acids: CASSPPIQVETQYF.

This clonotype was seen repeatedly, ten times or more. V usage is TRBV20-1 and J usage is TRBJ2-1, with TRBD2 identical over 8 bases. The germline gives CDR1 DFQATT, CDR2 SNEGSKA (reference sequence). Trimming cost V 0 bases and J 10 bases; bases outside gene matches: 11. The CDR3 covers 15 residues. The CDR3, as DNA: TGCAGTGCTAGAGACGCCGGGAGGGTCAGGAGAGAGCAGTTCTTC. Translated: CSARDAGRVRREQFF.

The chain joins TRBV5-1 to TRBJ2-1; D perhaps matches TRBD2 (6 bases). Trimming removed 4 bases from V and 8 bases from J, with 19 bases in between. Looked up from germline, CDR1 is SGHRS and CDR2 is YFSETQ. CDR3 length equals 15 residues. CDR3 residues: CASSPLAGRPYEQFF. CDR3 in DNA: TGCGCCAGCAGCCCCCTGGCGGGAAGGCCGTATGAGCAGTTCTTC.

This clonotype turned up a few times. The chain couples TRBV6-5 to TRBJ1-1; D call uncertain. V shed 6 bases and J shed 2 bases, with 13 bases lying between them. The CDR3 loop spans 14 amino acids. Germline-derived CDR1 and CDR2 are MNHEY and SVGAGI. CDR3 protein: CASSVSPRNTEAFF. The CDR3 bases are TGTGCCAGCAGCGTTAGCCCCCGCAACACTGAAGCTTTCTTT.

Only a few counts were recorded for this clonotype. The chain has TRBV5-1 and TRBJ2-1; 13 nucleotides align to TRBD2. The CDR3 runs to 16 residues. V was clipped by 4 bases and J by 6 bases; unmatched bases: 7. Germline V gives CDR1 SGHRS, CDR2 YFSETQ. Written as DNA, the CDR3 is TGCGCCAGCAGCGCCAGCACTAGCGGGGGGGCCAATGAGCAGTTCTTC. Protein sequence: CASSASTSGGANEQFF.

This clonotype was counted a few times. This chain links TRBV18 with TRBJ2-4; D remains unclear. Between the trimmed V and J ends, which lost 6 bases and 1 base, there was a span of 13 bases. The CDR3 has 15 residues. CDR1 and CDR2 (germline): KGHSH, LQKENI. The CDR3 DNA reads as TGTGCCAGCTCCCTCCTGGAGAGGGCCAAAAACATTCAGTACTTC. Translating it yields CASSLLERAKNIQYF. The full variable domain, its missing parts supplied by reference TRBV18 and TRBJ2-4, is NAGVMQNPRHLVRRRGQEARLRCSPMKGHSHVYWYRQLPEEGLKFMVYLQKENIIDESGMPKERFSAEFPKEGPSILRIQQVVRGDSAAYFCASSLLERAKNIQYFGAGTRLSVL.

This clonotype was seen only a few times. The chain has TRBV4-3 and TRBJ2-3; weak D call: TRBD1 (7 bases). CDR3 length equals 18 residues. Between the trimmed V and J ends, which lost 3 bases and 1 base, there was a span of 20 bases. Germline lookup yields CDR1 LGHNA and CDR2 YSLEER. The CDR3 nucleotides are TGCGCCAGCAGCCAGACAGGGCTGGAGGGAGCCGGCACAGATACGCAGTATTTT. Encoded protein: CASSQTGLEGAGTDTQYF.

This clonotype showed up just a few times. The chain joins TRBV7-2 to TRBJ2-5; the D gene is possibly TRBD1 (6 bases). The V end lost 7 bases, the J end lost 2 bases, and 14 bases lay between the germline ends. The CDR3 covers 14 residues. CDR1 is SGHTA, CDR2 FQGNSA, per germline. CDR3 DNA: TGTGCCAGCACCAAACAGGGACCGCAAGAGACCCAGTACTTC. As protein: CASTKQGPQETQYF.

A word on this clonotype: Since a much larger clone is just one base distant, this may be a read error. The DNA of the CDR3 is TGTGCCAGCAGCTCGTCGGTCTGCGAGCAGTACTTC. As protein: CASSSSVCEQYF. The V call is TRBV7-9, the J call TRBJ2-7; D ambiguous. CDR1 is SEHNR and CDR2 is FQNEAQ in the germline V gene (reference sequence). The CDR3 length is 12 residues. The V gene lost 4 bases and the J gene lost 6 bases, with 10 bases spanning the gap.

Written as DNA, the CDR3 is TGTGCCATCAGTGACAGCTACAATTCACCCCTCCACTTT. This codes for CAISDSYNSPLHF. The chain joins TRBV10-3 to TRBJ1-6, with D unclear. Trimming took 3 bases from V and 7 from J, leaving 7 bases between them. Germline V gives CDR1 ENHRY, CDR2 SYGVKD. The CDR3 is 13 amino acids.

This clonotype was counted only a few times. This rearrangement joins TRBV15 to TRBJ1-4; D perhaps matches TRBD1 (5 bases). Germline CDR1 reads LNHNV; CDR2 reads YYDKDF (reference sequence). Trimming removed 3 bases at V and 4 bases at J, with 15 bases between. There are 16 residues in the CDR3. The CDR3 coding sequence is TGTGCCACCAGCAGGGATGCCGGGACGGGTAATGAAAAACTGTTTTTT. It encodes CATSRDAGTGNEKLFF.

The sample holds many counts of this clonotype. The V call is TRBV3-1, the J call TRBJ2-3; possible D gene TRBD1, 6 bases. There are 13 residues in the CDR3. V lost 3 bases and J 7 bases, leaving 11 bases between the germline ends. Germline CDR1 LGHDT, CDR2 YNNKEL (reference sequence). For the CDR3, the DNA is TGTGCCAGCAGCCAGTTAGGGGGAAATACGCAGTATTTT. It codes for CASSQLGGNTQYF.

The chain links TRBV3-1 to TRBJ2-1; 11 nucleotides align to TRBD2. Germline-derived CDR1 and CDR2 are LGHDT and YNNKEL (reference sequence). Unmatched junction bases numbered 9, after V lost 4 bases and J lost 7 bases. This CDR3 contains 16 residues. DNA of the CDR3: TGTGCCAGCAGCCGAACCCTAGCGGGAGGAATTAATGAGCAGTTCTTC. Amino acid sequence: CASSRTLAGGINEQFF.

This clonotype has at least ten counts. The chain links TRBV5-1 to TRBJ1-1; D gene ambiguous. This CDR3 region has 14 residues. With 7 bases removed from V and 1 base from J, the gap between germline ends came to 14 bases. The V gene's germline CDR1 is SGHRS and CDR2 YFSETQ. DNA of the CDR3: TGCGCCAGCGGGAAGGCGACGGCGAACACTGAAGCTTTCTTT. It codes for CASGKATANTEAFF.

This clonotype was seen a few times. This sequence joins TRBV19 and TRBJ1-6; the D is unclear. This CDR3 region has 13 residues. Trimming removed 6 bases at V and 10 bases at J, with 13 bases between. Germline assignment: CDR1 LNHDA and CDR2 SQIVND (reference sequence). CDR3: CASSGSSRSPLHF. The CDR3 DNA sequence: TGTGCCAGTAGCGGGAGTAGTAGGTCACCCCTCCACTTT.

This clonotype was observed a handful of times. The CDR3 DNA is TGTGCCAGCAGTTACTCTGGGCGGCCCCCGGGTGAGCAGTTCTTC. Protein sequence: CASSYSGRPPGEQFF. This sequence joins TRBV6-5 and TRBJ2-1, with D unclear. Germline CDR1 reads MNHEY; CDR2 reads SVGAGI. This CDR3 is 15 amino acids long. Trimming took 0 bases from V and 9 from J, leaving 15 bases between them.